The subject of this entry is one T cell receptor beta chain. What it binds is not known. The V gene's germline CDR1 is MGHDK and CDR2 SYGVNS. V was cut by 3 bases and J by 8 bases, with 10 bases left in between. The CDR3 is 13 residues long. The source of the sample is a study of blood T cells in healthy people across ages. Study results and limitations: For the donors, CMV status was unknown and possibly confounded expanded clonotype changes.

Then a second PCR, running about 6 to 11 cycles, was carried out with a sample-barcoded 5' primer and a J-beta primer mix. Via MiXCR, TCRdb re-called the 5' RACE reads, giving one row per CDR3 protein. Altogether some 640,000 distinct CDR3 sequences are present, 49% being singletons, with the ten largest covering roughly 34%. Material for sequencing was blood. J is TRBJ1-4 and V is TRBV25-1; D possibly corresponds to TRBD1 (5 bases). This clonotype was obtained from a woman aged 55-69 years in good health. The CDR3 DNA follows: TGTGCCAGCAGTGAGGCGGGGACCGAAAAACTGTTTTTT. Translating gives CASSEAGTEKLFF.